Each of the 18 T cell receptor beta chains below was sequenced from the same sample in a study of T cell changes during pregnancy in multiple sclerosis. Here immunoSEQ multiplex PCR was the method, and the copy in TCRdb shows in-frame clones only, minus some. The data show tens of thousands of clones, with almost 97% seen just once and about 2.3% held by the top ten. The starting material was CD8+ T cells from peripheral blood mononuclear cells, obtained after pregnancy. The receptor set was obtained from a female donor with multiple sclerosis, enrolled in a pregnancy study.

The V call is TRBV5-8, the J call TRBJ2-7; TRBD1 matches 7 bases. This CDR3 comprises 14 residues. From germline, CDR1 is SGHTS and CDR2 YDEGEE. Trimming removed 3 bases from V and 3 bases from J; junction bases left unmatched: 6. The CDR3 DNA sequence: TGTGCCAGCAGCTCGATGGGACAGAACTACGAGCAGTACTTC. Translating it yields CASSSMGQNYEQYF.

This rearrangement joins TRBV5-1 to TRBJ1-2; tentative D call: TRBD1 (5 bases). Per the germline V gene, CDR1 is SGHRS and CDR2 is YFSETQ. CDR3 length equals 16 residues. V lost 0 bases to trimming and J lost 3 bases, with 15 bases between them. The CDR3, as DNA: TGCGCCAGCAGCTTGGACAGGCGGCTATTGGACTATGGCTACACCTTC. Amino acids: CASSLDRRLLDYGYTF.

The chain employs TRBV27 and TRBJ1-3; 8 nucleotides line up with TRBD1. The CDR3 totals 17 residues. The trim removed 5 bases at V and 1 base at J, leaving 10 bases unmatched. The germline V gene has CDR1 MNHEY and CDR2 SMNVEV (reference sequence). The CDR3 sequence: CASSQTGTGLSGNTIYF. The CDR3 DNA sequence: TGTGCCAGCAGTCAAACCGGGACAGGACTGTCTGGAAACACCATATATTTT.

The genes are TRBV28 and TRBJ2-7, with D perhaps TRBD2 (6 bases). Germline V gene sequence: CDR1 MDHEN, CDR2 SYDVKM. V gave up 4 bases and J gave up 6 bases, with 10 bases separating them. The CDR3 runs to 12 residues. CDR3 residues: CASSYSGGEQYF. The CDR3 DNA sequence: TGTGCCAGCAGTTACTCCGGGGGCGAGCAGTACTTC.

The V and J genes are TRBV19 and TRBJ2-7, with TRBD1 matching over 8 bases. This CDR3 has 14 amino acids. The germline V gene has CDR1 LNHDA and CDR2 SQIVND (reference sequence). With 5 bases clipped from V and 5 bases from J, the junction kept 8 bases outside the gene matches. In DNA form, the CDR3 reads TGTGCCAGTAGTGACCGGGACAGGTTGCACGAGCAGTACTTC. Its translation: CASSDRDRLHEQYF.

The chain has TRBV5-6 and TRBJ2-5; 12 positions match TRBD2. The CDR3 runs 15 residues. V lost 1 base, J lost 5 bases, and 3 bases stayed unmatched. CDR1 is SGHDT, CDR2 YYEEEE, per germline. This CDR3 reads CASSLTSGRRETQYF. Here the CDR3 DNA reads TGTGCCAGCAGCTTGACTAGCGGGAGGCGGGAGACCCAGTACTTC.

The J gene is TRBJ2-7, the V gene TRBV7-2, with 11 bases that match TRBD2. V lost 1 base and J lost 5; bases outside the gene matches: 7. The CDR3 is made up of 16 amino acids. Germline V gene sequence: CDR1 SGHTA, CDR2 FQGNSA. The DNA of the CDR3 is TGTGCCAGCAGCTTAGTCCCTAGCGGGGGGAGCCACGAGCAGTACTTC. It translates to CASSLVPSGGSHEQYF.

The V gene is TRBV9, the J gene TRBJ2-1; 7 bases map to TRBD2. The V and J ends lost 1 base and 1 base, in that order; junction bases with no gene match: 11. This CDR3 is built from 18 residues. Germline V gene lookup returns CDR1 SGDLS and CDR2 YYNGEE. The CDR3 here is CASSVSPLGGSSYNEQFF. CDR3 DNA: TGTGCCAGCAGCGTAAGCCCCCTCGGCGGGAGTTCCTACAATGAGCAGTTCTTC.

The CDR3 region is CASSKAQGTSGTTDTQYF. The CDR3 bases are TGTGCCAGCAGCAAAGCGCAAGGGACTAGCGGGACCACAGATACGCAGTATTTT. V and J are TRBV21-1 and TRBJ2-3; the listed D gene, TRBD2, was not tested against the DNA. TRBV21-1 is termed a pseudogene. The CDR3 extends over 18 amino acids.

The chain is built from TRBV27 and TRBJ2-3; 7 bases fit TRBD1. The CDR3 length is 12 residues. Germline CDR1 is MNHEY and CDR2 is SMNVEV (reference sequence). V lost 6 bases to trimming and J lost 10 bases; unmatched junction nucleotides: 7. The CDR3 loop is CASSPGQRAQYF. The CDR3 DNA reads TGTGCCAGCAGCCCGGGACAGAGAGCGCAGTATTTT.

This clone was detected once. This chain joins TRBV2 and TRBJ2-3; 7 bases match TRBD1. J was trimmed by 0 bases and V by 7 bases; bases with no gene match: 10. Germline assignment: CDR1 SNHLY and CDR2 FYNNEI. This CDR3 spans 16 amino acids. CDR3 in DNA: TGTGCCAGCAACCGTCCGGGACAGCAAAGCACAGATACGCAGTATTTT. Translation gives CASNRPGQQSTDTQYF.

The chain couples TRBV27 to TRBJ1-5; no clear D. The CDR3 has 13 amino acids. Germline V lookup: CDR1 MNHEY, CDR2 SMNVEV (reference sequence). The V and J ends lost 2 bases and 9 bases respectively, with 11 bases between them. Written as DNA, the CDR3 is TGTGCCAGCAGTTTAGGGTCCCGCGGGCCCCAGCATTTT. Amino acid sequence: CASSLGSRGPQHF.

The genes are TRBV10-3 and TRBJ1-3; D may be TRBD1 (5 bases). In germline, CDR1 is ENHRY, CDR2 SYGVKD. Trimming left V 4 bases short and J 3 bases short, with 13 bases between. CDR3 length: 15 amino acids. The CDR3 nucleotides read TGTGCCATCAGTGGTGTTTGGGGCTTTGGAAACACCATATATTTT. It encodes CAISGVWGFGNTIYF.

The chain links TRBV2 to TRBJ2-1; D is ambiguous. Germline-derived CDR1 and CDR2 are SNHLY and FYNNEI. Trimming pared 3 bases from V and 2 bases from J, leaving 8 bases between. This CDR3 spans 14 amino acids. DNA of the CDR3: TGTGCCAGCAGTGAGAGTCGCCCCTACAATGAGCAGTTCTTC. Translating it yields CASSESRPYNEQFF.

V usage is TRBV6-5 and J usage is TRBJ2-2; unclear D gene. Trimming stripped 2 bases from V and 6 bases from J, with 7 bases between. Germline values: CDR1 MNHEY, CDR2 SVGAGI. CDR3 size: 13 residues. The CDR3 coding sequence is TGTGCCAGCAGTTACGTAAATTCCGGGGAGCTGTTTTTT. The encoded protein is CASSYVNSGELFF.

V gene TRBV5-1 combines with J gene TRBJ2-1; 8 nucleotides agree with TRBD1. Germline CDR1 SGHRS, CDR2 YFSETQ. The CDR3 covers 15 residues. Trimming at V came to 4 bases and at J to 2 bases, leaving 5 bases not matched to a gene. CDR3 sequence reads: CASSVTGGTYNEQFF. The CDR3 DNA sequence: TGCGCCAGCAGCGTAACAGGGGGAACCTACAATGAGCAGTTCTTC.

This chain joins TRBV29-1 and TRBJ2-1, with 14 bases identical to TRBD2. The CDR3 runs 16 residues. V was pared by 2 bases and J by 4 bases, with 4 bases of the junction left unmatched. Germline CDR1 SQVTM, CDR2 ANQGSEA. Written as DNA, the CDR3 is TGCAGCGTTGAATTAAGACTAGCGGGAGGGTACAATGAGCAGTTCTTC. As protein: CSVELRLAGGYNEQFF.

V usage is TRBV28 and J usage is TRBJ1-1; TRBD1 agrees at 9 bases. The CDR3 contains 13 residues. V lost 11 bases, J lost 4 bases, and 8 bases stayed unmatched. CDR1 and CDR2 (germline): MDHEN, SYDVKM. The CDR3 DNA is TGTGCCGGAGGGACAGGGTTCGGCACTGAAGCTTTCTTT. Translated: CAGGTGFGTEAFF.